This T cell receptor (beta chain) was retrieved from a study of T cells in Graves' hyperthyroidism and ophthalmopathy. The CDR3 totals 14 residues. Deletions cut 9 bases from V and 5 bases from J, with 19 bases between. Germline V CDR1 and CDR2: SGHTA, FQGNSA. RNA transcripts served as the template for amplifying TCR beta CDR3 regions. A first-round RT-PCR of the TCR CDR3 used the HTBI primer set. TCRdb itself ran the multiplex PCR reads through MiXCR, one entry per CDR3 protein. The sample carries under 750,000 distinct CDR3 sequences, roughly a sixth recorded once. The sequence was collected from a woman between 45 and 65 years old with Graves' hyperthyroidism that later progressed to Graves' ophthalmopathy. The sequenced material came from blood. The rearrangement links TRBV7-2 to TRBJ2-5; D may correspond to TRBD1 or TRBD2 (5 bases each). The DNA for the CDR3 is TGTGCCAGTAGTCCCCTCGGGACGCGGGAGACCCAGTACTTC. It yields the protein CASSPLGTRETQYF.